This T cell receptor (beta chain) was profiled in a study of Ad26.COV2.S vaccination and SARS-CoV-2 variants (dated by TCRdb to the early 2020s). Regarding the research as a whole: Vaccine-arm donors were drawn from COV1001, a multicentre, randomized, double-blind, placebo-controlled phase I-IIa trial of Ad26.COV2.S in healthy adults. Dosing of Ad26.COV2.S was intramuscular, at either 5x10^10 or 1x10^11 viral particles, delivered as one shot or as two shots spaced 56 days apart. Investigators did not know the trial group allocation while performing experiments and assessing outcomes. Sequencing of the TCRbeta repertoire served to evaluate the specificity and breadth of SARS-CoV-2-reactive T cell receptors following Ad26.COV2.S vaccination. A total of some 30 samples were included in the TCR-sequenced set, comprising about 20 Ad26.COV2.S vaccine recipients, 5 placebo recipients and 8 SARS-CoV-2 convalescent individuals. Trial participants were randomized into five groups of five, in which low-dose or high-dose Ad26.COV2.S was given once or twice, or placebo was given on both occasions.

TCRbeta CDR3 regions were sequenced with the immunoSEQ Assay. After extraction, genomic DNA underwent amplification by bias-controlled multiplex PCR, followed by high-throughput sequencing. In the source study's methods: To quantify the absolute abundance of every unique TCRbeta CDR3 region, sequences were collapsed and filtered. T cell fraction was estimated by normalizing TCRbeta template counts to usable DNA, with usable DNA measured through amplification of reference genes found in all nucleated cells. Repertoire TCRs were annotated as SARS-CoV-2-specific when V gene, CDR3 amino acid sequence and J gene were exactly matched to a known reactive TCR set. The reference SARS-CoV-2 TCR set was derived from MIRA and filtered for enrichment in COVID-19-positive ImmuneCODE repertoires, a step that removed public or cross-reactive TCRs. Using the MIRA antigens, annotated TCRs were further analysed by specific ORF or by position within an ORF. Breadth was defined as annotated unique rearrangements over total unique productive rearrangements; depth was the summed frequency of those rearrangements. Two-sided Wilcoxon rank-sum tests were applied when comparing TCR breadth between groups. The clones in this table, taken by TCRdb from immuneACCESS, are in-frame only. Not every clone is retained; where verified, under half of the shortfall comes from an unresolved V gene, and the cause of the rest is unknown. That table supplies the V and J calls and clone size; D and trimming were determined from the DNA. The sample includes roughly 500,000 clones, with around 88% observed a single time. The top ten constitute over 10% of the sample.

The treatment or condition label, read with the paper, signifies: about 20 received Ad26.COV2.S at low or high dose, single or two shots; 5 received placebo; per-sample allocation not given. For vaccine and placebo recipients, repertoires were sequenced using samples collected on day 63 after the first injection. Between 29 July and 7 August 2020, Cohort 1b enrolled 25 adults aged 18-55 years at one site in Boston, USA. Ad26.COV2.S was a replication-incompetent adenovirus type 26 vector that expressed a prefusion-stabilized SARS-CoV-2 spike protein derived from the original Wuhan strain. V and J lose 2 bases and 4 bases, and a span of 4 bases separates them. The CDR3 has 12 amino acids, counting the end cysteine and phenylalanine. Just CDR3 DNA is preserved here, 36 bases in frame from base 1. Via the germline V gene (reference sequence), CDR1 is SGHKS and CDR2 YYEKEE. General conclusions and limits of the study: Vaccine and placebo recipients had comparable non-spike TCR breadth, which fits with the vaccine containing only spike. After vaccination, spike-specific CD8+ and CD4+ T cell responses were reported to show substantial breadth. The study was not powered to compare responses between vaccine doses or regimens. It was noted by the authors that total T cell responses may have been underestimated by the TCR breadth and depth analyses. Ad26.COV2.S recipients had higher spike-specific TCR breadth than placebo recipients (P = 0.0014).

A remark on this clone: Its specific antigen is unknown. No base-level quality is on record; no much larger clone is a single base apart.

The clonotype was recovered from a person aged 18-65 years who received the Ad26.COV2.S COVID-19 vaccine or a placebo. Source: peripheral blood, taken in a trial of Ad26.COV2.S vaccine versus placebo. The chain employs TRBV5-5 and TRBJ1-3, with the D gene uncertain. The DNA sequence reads TGTGCCAGCAGCTTTCGAGGAAACACCATATATTTT. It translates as CASSFRGNTIYF. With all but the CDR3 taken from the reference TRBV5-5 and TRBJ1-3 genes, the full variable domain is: DAGVTQSPTHLIKTRGQQVTLRCSPISGHKSVSWYQQVLGQGPQFIFQYYEKEERGRGNFPDRFSARQFPNYSSELNVNALLLGDSALYLCASSFRGNTIYFGEGSWLTVV.